The 22 T cell receptor beta chains reported below all come from one sample, sequenced in a study of Ad26.COV2.S vaccination and SARS-CoV-2 variants. Documented treatment: some 19 received Ad26.COV2.S at low or high dose, single or two shots; 5 received placebo; per-sample allocation not given. Repertoires come from day 63 after the first vaccine or placebo injection. Profiling relied on immunoSEQ multiplex PCR, and the TCRdb table lists in-frame clones only, not all of them. The sample carries hundreds of thousands of clones, around 90% recorded once. The sequencing used peripheral blood, collected in a trial of Ad26.COV2.S vaccine versus placebo. These receptors were obtained from a person between 18 and 65 years old who received the Ad26.COV2.S COVID-19 vaccine or a placebo.

This clone has only a few counts. The chain recombines TRBV4-3 with TRBJ1-5; the D is unclear. The germline V gene has CDR1 LGHNA and CDR2 YSLEER. Trimming pared 0 bases from V and 6 bases from J, leaving 12 bases between. The CDR3 covers 15 residues. The CDR3 sequence: CASSQELGRIQPQHF. The CDR3 region has the DNA TGCGCCAGCAGCCAAGAACTGGGTAGGATTCAGCCCCAGCATTTT.

V gene TRBV24-1 combines with J gene TRBJ2-3; D possibly uses TRBD1 or TRBD2 (6 bases each). Trimming pared 3 bases from V and 5 bases from J, leaving 20 bases between. The CDR3 spans 17 residues. Germline loops: CDR1 KGHDR, CDR2 SFDVKD. Here the CDR3 reads CATSDSPGAGIGDTQYF. CDR3 in DNA: TGTGCCACCAGTGATAGTCCGGGGGCAGGGATAGGAGATACGCAGTATTTT.

V and J are TRBV4-3 and TRBJ2-3; a possible D gene is TRBD2 (6 bases). The CDR3 sequence is 17 residues long. The V and J ends lost 0 bases and 6 bases respectively, with 19 bases between them. Germline CDR1 LGHNA, CDR2 YSLEER. CDR3: CASSQEEGGAVGDTQYF. The CDR3 region has the DNA TGCGCCAGCAGCCAAGAAGAGGGCGGGGCGGTCGGGGATACGCAGTATTTT.

This clone has a handful of counts. This rearrangement joins TRBV11-2 to TRBJ1-6; 7 bases agree with TRBD1. The V gene's germline CDR1 is SGHAT and CDR2 FQNNGV. The CDR3 has 14 amino acids. Trimming at V came to 4 bases and at J to 12 bases, leaving 9 bases not matched to a gene. The CDR3 DNA reads TGTGCCAGCAGCTCGGGACAGCACCCTTTACCCCTCCACTTT. As protein: CASSSGQHPLPLHF.

This clone was detected once. V and J are TRBV12-5 and TRBJ2-7; D is undetermined. This CDR3 contains 11 residues. V dropped 5 bases and J dropped 6 bases, with 8 bases sitting between them. Germline V CDR1 and CDR2: LGHNT, FRNRAP. The CDR3 nucleotides are TGTGCTAGTGGTCCAGTCAGCGAGCAGTACTTC. As protein: CASGPVSEQYF. Drawing the rest from reference TRBV12-5 and TRBJ2-7, the complete variable domain is DARVTQTPRHKVTEMGQEVTMRCQPILGHNTVFWYRQTMMQGLELLAYFRNRAPLDDSGMPKDRFSAEMPDATLATLKIQPSEPRDSAVYFCASGPVSEQYFGPGTRLTVT.

A single count supports this clone. The gene calls are TRBV7-8 and TRBJ1-3; D is undetermined. Germline V lookup: CDR1 SGHVS, CDR2 FQNEAQ. The CDR3 has 14 amino acids. V was shortened by 7 bases and J by 3 bases, with 13 bases between the two germline ends. The CDR3 DNA is TGTGCCAGCACCGACACACTCAATGGAAACACCATATATTTT. This encodes CASTDTLNGNTIYF.

V is TRBV4-2 and J is TRBJ1-2; possible D gene TRBD1, 5 bases. Germline CDR1 reads LGHNA; CDR2 reads YNFKEQ. The CDR3 contains 15 residues. Deletions cut 1 base from V and 0 bases from J, with 9 bases between. CDR3 bases: TGTGCCAGCAGCCAAGGTGACAGAACTAACTATGGCTACACCTTC. It encodes CASSQGDRTNYGYTF.

The table lists this clone with a count of one. CDR3 nucleotides: TGTGCCAGCAGTTACGCGCGGGAAGAGACCCAGTACTTC. It is translated as CASSYAREETQYF. This rearrangement joins TRBV6-5 to TRBJ2-5; tentatively, D is TRBD2 (5 bases). The CDR3 sequence is 13 residues long. Trimming removed 2 bases from V and 3 bases from J, with 7 bases in between. Germline assignment: CDR1 MNHEY and CDR2 SVGAGI.

This rearrangement joins TRBV5-1 to TRBJ1-1; 7 nucleotides align to TRBD1. Germline CDR1 and CDR2: SGHRS and YFSETQ. Trimming removed 3 bases from V and 5 bases from J; junction bases left unmatched: 4. There are 13 residues in the CDR3. In nucleotides, the CDR3 is TGCGCCAGCAGCTACAGGGGAAGTACTGAAGCTTTCTTT. Translated: CASSYRGSTEAFF.

Comments on this clone: An end of the junction does not agree with germline; a read error may underlie this. J is TRBJ1-1 and V is TRBV29-1; D might be TRBD1 (6 bases). From germline, CDR1 is SQVTM and CDR2 ANQGSEA. The CDR3 covers 14 residues. The CDR3 sequence: CSVEDHRARFTPLF. As DNA, the CDR3 is TGCAGCGTTGAAGATCACAGGGCCCGATTCACCCCTCTCTTT.

The chain has TRBV29-1 and TRBJ1-2, with D possibly matching TRBD1 (6 bases). Germline V gene lookup returns CDR1 SQVTM and CDR2 ANQGSEA. The ends were cut back, 6 bases at V and 2 bases at J, with 13 bases in the middle. This CDR3 is 13 amino acids long. Here the CDR3 reads CSVARGWNYGYTF. CDR3 DNA: TGCAGCGTGGCCAGGGGATGGAACTATGGCTACACCTTC.

This clone was recorded only once. The identical CDR3 is also encoded by other nucleotide sequences in the sample. The gene calls are TRBV5-1 and TRBJ2-3; D gene unclear. CDR1 is SGHRS, CDR2 YFSETQ, per germline. This CDR3 comprises 15 residues. The ends were cut back, 0 bases at V and 0 bases at J, with 8 bases in the middle. CDR3 coding DNA: TGCGCCAGCAGCTTGGGGGCAGCAAGCACAGATACGCAGTATTTT. Translation: CASSLGAASTDTQYF.

The gene calls are TRBV5-1 and TRBJ2-3; 7 bases map to TRBD2. The V segment lost 2 bases and the J segment 6 bases; nucleotides outside the gene matches: 9. Germline CDR1 SGHRS, CDR2 YFSETQ. CDR3 length equals 15 residues. The CDR3 DNA follows: TGCGCCAGCAGCTTTCCGGCGGGAGAAGGCGATACGCAGTATTTT. Protein: CASSFPAGEGDTQYF.

The V call is TRBV9, the J call TRBJ2-7; weak D call: TRBD2 (5 bases). Germline CDR1 and CDR2: SGDLS and YYNGEE. This CDR3 is built from 15 residues. V lost 0 bases and J 3 bases, leaving 13 bases between the germline ends. The CDR3 DNA follows: TGTGCCAGCAGCGTAGCTTCGGGGAACTACTACGAGCAGTACTTC. This codes for CASSVASGNYYEQYF.

The rearrangement joins TRBV20-1 to TRBJ2-7; maybe TRBD2 (5 bases). Trimming took 3 bases from V and 3 from J, leaving 15 bases between them. Germline CDR1 is DFQATT and CDR2 is SNEGSKA (reference sequence). The CDR3 length is 14 residues. The DNA for the CDR3 is TGCAGTGCTAGTGTGTCTGGACTGAGCTACGAGCAGTACTTC. It yields the protein CSASVSGLSYEQYF.

This chain uses TRBV2 with TRBJ2-3; D is undetermined. This CDR3 is built from 12 residues. In germline, CDR1 is SNHLY, CDR2 FYNNEI. Trimming cost V 8 bases and J 2 bases, with 8 bases left between them. CDR3 in amino acids: CASADHTDTQYF. The CDR3 DNA is TGTGCCAGCGCCGACCACACAGATACGCAGTATTTT.

The gene calls are TRBV27 and TRBJ1-1, with D maybe TRBD1 (6 bases). The V and J ends lost 6 bases and 2 bases respectively, with 10 bases between them. Germline CDR1 MNHEY, CDR2 SMNVEV (reference sequence). This CDR3 is built from 13 residues. The CDR3 nucleotides are TGTGCCAGCAGACAGGGTCTCAACACTGAAGCTTTCTTT. Translation: CASRQGLNTEAFF.

The rearrangement joins TRBV7-9 to TRBJ2-3; D remains unclear. V was shortened by 0 bases and J by 4 bases, with 14 bases between the two germline ends. Germline values: CDR1 SEHNR, CDR2 FQNEAQ (reference sequence). This CDR3 has 16 residues. The CDR3 sequence: CASSLALASRSDTQYF. In DNA form, the CDR3 reads TGTGCCAGCAGCTTAGCGCTGGCGTCTAGGTCAGATACGCAGTATTTT.

The table lists this clone with a few counts. Other DNA sequences from this sample encode an identical CDR3 as well. The rearrangement joins TRBV6-4 to TRBJ2-1, with D perhaps TRBD2 (5 bases). CDR1 and CDR2 (germline): MRHNA, SNTAGT. Trimming took off 2 bases at V and 6 bases at J, with 8 bases between the two ends. CDR3 length equals 13 residues. The CDR3 sequence is CASSDGLANEQFF. Here the CDR3 DNA reads TGTGCCAGCAGTGACGGTCTAGCCAATGAGCAGTTCTTC.

This chain joins TRBV28 and TRBJ1-1; the match to TRBD1 covers 9 bases. There are 15 residues in the CDR3. Looked up from germline, CDR1 is MDHEN and CDR2 is SYDVKM. J was trimmed by 4 bases and V by 5 bases; bases with no gene match: 8. CDR3 sequence reads: CASSQGQGSGTEAFF. The CDR3 DNA reads as TGTGCCAGCAGTCAGGGACAGGGAAGTGGCACTGAAGCTTTCTTT.

This chain links TRBV29-1 with TRBJ2-7; TRBD1 is a possible D gene (6 bases). The germline V gene has CDR1 SQVTM and CDR2 ANQGSEA. The CDR3 spans 13 residues. V was clipped by 8 bases and J by 2 bases, with 16 bases between them. The CDR3 DNA reads TGCAGCATACTGGTGGACAGCCCCTACGAGCAGTACTTC. It encodes CSILVDSPYEQYF.

The chain employs TRBV10-2 and TRBJ1-1; the match to TRBD1 covers 8 bases. V lost 6 bases and J lost 14; bases outside the gene matches: 8. In germline, CDR1 is WSHSY, CDR2 SAAADI. The CDR3 contains 11 residues. CDR3: CASSDGQGWFF. The CDR3 nucleotides read TGCGCCAGCAGCGACGGACAGGGCTGGTTCTTT.